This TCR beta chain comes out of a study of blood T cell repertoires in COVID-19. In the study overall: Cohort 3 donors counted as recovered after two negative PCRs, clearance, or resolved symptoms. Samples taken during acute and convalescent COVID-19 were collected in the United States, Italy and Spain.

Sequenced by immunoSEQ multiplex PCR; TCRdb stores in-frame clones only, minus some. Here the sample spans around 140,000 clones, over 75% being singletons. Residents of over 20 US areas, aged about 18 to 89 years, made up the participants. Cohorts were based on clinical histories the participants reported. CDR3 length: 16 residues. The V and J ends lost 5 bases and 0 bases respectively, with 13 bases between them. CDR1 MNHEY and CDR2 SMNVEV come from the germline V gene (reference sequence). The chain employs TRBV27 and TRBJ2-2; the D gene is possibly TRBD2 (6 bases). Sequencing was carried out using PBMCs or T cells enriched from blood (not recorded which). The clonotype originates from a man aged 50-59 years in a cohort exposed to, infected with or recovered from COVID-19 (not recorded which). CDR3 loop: CASSPNGGTNTGELFF. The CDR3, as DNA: TGTGCCAGCAGTCCTAATGGGGGGACGAACACCGGGGAGCTGTTTTTT.